The following is a TCR beta chain sequence with its context. What it binds is not known. The entry originates in a study of tumour-infiltrating T cells in Burkitt lymphoma. Study-wide context: This cohort included all epidemiological subtypes of Burkitt lymphoma. Survival, overall and progression-free, tracked with productive clonality. Whole-study results and caveats: Many Burkitt lymphoma patients shared several public clonotypes.

Trimming removed 3 bases from V and 4 bases from J, with 6 bases in between. CDR3 length: 13 amino acids. Per the germline V gene, CDR1 is KGHSH and CDR2 is LQKENI. The method was immunoSEQ multiplex PCR; TCRdb's version includes in-frame clones alone and lacks a portion of them. Here the sample spans approximately 46,000 clones, roughly 30% being singletons. The chain uses TRBV18 and TRBJ2-2; D gene uncertain. The receptor comes from a human donor with Burkitt lymphoma. Material: tumor tissue. CDR3 protein: CASSPYSTGELFF. In DNA, the CDR3 is TGTGCCAGCTCACCTTACAGCACCGGGGAGCTGTTTTTT.